The T cell receptor (beta chain) under discussion was sequenced for a study of identical twins. Study-wide points: While abundant cord blood beta clonotypes carried fewer insertions, memory repertoires showed no such pattern.

Germline CDR1 KGHDR, CDR2 SFDVKD. The CDR3 extends over 15 amino acids. Trimming shortened V by 3 bases and J by 4 bases, and 12 bases separated the two germline ends. This clonotype has a handful of counts. Its antigen is unknown. TCRdb redid the calling of the 5' RACE reads with MiXCR, one entry per CDR3 protein. The repertoire holds fewer than 250,000 distinct CDR3 sequences, approximately 7.3% seen once, with roughly 5% in the top ten. In addition, the sample was reused for a study of yellow fever vaccine responses in identical twins.

The sample comprised CD8+ T cells sorted from blood. This sequence joins TRBV24-1 and TRBJ1-5; D uncertain. The receptor was isolated from a woman between 18 and 29 years old in good health. The CDR3 is CATSDPGSLNQPQHF. CDR3 DNA sequence: TGTGCCACCAGTGATCCCGGCTCTCTGAATCAGCCCCAGCATTTT.